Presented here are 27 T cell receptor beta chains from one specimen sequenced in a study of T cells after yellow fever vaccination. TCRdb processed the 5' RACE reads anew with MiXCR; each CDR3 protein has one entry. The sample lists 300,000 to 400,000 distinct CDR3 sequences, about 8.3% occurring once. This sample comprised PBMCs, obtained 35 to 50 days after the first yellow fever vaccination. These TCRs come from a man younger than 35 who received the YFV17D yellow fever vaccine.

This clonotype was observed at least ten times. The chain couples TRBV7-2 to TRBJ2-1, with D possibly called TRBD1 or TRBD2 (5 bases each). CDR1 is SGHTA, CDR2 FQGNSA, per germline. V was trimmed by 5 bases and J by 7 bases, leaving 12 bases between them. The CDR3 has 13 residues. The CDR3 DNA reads TGTGCCAGCAGCAAGGACTGGGGGAATGAGCAGTTCTTC. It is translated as CASSKDWGNEQFF. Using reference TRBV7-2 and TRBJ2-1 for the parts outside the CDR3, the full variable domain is GAGVSQSPSNKVTEKGKDVELRCDPISGHTALYWYRQSLGQGLEFLIYFQGNSAPDKSGLPSDRFSAERTGGSVSTLTIQRTQQEDSAVYLCASSKDWGNEQFFGPGTRLTVL.

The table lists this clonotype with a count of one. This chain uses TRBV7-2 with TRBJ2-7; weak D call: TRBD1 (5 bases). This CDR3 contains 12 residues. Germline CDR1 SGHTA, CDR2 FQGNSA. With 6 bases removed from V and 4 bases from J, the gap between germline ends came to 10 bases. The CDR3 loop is CASSDQGYEQYV. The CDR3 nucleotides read TGTGCCAGCAGTGATCAGGGATACGAGCAGTACGTC.

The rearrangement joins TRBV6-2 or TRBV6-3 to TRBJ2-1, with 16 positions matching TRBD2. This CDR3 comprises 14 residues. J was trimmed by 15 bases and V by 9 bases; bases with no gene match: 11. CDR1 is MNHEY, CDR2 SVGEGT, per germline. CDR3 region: CASLTGTSGGAPFF. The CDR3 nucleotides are TGTGCCAGTCTCACCGGGACTAGCGGGGGGGCCCCGTTCTTC.

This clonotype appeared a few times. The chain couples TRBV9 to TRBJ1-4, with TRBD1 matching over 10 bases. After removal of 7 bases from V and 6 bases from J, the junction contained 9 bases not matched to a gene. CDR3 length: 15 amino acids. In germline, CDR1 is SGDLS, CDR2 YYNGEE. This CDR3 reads CASSRDGTGDEKLFF. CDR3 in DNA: TGTGCCAGCTCACGGGACGGGACAGGGGATGAAAAACTGTTTTTT.

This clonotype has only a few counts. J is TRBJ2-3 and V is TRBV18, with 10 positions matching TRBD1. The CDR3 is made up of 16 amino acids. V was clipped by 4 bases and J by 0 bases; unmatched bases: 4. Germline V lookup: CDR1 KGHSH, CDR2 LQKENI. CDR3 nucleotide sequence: TGTGCCAGCTCACACCCGGGACAGGGGAGCACAGATACGCAGTATTTT. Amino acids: CASSHPGQGSTDTQYF.

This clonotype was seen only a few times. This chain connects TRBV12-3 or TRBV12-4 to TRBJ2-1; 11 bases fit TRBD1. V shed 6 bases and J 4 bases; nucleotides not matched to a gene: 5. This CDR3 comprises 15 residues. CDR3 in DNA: TGTGCCAGCAGCCATGGACAGGGGGCTTACAATGAGCAGTTCTTC. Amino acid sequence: CASSHGQGAYNEQFF.

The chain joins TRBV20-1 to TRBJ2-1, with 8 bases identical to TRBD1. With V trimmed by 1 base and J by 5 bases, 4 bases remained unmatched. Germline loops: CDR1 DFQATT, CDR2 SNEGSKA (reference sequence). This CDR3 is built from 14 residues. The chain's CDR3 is CSARVLTGDNEQFF. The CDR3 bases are TGCAGTGCTAGAGTCCTGACAGGGGACAATGAGCAGTTCTTC.

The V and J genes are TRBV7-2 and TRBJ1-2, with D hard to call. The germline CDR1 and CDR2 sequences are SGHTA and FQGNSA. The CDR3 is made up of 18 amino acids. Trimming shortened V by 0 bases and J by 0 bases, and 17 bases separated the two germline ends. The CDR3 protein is CASSLANVRGRANYGYTF. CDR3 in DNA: TGTGCCAGCAGCTTAGCGAATGTGCGGGGTCGAGCTAACTATGGCTACACCTTC.

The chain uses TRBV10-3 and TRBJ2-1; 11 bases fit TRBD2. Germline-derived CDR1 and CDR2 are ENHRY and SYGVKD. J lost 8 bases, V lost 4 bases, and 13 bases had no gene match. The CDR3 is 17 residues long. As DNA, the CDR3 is TGTGCCATCAGTGCCCCCAGCTCTAGCGGGGGGATATATGAGCAGTTCTTC. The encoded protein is CAISAPSSSGGIYEQFF.

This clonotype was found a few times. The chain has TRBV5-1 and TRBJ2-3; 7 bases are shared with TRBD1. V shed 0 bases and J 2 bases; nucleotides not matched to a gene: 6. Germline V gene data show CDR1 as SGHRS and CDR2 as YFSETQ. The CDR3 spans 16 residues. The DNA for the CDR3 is TGCGCCAGCAGCTTGGCCCAGGGGGACCCCACAGATACGCAGTATTTT. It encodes CASSLAQGDPTDTQYF.

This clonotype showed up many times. DNA for the CDR3: TGCGCCAGCAGCCAAGGGCTCCGGGATTCGGGGGAGACCCAGTACTTC. Its translation is CASSQGLRDSGETQYF. V is TRBV4-1 and J is TRBJ2-5, with a tentative D call TRBD2 (5 bases). The CDR3 totals 16 residues. The germline gives CDR1 MGHRA, CDR2 YSYEKL. V was trimmed by 1 base and J by 5 bases, leaving 17 bases between them.

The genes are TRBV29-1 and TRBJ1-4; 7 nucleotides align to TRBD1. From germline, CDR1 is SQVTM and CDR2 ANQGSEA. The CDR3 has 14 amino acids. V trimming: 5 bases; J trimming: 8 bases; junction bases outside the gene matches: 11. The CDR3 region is CSVWTHRGEEKLFF. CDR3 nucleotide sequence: TGCAGCGTTTGGACCCACAGGGGAGAGGAAAAACTGTTTTTT.

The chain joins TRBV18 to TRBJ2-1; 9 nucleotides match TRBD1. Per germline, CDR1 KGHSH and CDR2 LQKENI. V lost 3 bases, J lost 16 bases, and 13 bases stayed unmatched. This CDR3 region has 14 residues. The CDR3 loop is CASSPRNLGQGFFF. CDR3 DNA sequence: TGTGCCAGCTCACCCAGGAACTTGGGACAGGGATTTTTCTTC.

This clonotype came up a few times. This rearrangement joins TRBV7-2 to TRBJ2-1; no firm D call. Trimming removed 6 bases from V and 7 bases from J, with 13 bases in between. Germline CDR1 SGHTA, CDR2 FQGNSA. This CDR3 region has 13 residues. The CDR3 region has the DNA TGTGCCAGCAGTTTACTTAATCTGAATGAGCAGTTCTTC. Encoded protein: CASSLLNLNEQFF.

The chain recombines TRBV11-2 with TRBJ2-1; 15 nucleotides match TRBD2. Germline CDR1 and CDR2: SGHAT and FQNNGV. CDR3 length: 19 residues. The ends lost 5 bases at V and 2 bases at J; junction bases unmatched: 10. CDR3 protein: CASSLVGLAGGGAYNEQFF. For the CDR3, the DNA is TGTGCCAGCAGCCTAGTGGGACTAGCGGGGGGAGGGGCCTACAATGAGCAGTTCTTC.

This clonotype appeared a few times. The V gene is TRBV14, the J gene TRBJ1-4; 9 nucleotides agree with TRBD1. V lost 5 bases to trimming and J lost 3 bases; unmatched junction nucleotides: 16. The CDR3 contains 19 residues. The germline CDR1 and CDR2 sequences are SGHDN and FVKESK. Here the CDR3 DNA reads TGTGCCAGCAGCTCCTTCCAGGACAGGGGTCTTTCGCCTAATGAAAAACTGTTTTTT. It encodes CASSSFQDRGLSPNEKLFF.

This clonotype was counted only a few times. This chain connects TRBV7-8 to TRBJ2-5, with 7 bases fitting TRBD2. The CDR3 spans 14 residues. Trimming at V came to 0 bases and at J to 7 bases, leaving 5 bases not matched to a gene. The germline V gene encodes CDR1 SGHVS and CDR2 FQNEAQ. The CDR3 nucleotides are TGTGCCAGCAGCTTAGCTCGGGTAGCGGGGACCCAGTACTTC. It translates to CASSLARVAGTQYF.

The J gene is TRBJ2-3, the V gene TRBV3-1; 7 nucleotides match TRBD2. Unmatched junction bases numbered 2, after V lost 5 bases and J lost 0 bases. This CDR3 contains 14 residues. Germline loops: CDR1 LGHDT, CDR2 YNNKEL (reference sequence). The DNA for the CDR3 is TGTGCCAGCAGCAGGCGGGGGAGCACAGATACGCAGTATTTT. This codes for CASSRRGSTDTQYF.

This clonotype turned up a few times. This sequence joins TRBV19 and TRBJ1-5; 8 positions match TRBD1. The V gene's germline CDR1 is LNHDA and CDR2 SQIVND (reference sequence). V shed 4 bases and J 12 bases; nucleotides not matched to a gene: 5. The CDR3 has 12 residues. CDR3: CASSRAGQVQHF. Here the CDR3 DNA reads TGTGCCAGTAGTAGAGCGGGACAGGTCCAGCATTTT.

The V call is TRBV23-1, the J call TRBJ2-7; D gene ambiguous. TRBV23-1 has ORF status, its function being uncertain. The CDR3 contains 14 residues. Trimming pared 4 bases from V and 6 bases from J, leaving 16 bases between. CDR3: CASSPTARRGEQYF. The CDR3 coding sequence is TGCGCCAGCAGTCCGACGGCCAGACGAGGCGAGCAGTACTTC.

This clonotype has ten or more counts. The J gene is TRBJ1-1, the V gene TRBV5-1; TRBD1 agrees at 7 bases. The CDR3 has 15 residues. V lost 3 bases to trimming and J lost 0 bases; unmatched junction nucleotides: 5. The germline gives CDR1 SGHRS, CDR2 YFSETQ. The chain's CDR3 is CASSSGTAMNTEAFF. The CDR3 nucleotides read TGCGCCAGCAGCTCCGGGACAGCCATGAACACTGAAGCTTTCTTT.

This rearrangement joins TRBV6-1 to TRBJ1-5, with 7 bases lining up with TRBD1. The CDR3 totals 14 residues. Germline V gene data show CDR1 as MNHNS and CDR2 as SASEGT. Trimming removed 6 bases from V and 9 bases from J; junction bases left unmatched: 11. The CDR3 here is CASRSWTGAWPQHF. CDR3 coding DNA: TGTGCCAGCAGATCTTGGACAGGCGCATGGCCCCAGCATTTT.

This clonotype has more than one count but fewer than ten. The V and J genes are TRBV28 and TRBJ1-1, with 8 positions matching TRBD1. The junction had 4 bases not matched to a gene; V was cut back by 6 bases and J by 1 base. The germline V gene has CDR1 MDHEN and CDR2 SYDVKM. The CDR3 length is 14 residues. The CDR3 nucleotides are TGTGCCAGCAGACAGGGGGGACCGAACACTGAAGCTTTCTTT. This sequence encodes CASRQGGPNTEAFF. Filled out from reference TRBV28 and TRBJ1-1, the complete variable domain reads DVKVTQSSRYLVKRTGEKVFLECVQDMDHENMFWYRQDPGLGLRLIYFSYDVKMKEKGDIPEGYSVSREKKERFSLILESASTNQTSMYLCASRQGGPNTEAFFGQGTRLTVV.

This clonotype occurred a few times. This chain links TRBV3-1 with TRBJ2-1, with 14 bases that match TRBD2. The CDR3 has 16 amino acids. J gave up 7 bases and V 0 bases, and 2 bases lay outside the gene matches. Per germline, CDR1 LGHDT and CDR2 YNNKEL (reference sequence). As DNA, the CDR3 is TGTGCCAGCAGCCAAGAGGGACTAGCGGGGGAGAATGAGCAGTTCTTC. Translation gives CASSQEGLAGENEQFF.

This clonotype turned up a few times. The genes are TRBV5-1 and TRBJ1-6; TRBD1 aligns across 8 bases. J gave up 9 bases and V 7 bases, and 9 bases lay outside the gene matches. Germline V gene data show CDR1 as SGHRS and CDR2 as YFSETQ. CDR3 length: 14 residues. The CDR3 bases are TGCGCCAGCGGACGTGACAGGGGTGGTTCACCCCTCCACTTT. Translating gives CASGRDRGGSPLHF.

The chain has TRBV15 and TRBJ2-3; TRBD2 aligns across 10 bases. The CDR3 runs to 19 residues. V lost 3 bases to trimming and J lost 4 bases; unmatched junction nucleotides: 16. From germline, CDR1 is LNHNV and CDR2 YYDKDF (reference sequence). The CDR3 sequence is CATSSPSGWTSGDSDTQYF. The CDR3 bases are TGTGCCACCAGCAGTCCCTCGGGTTGGACTAGCGGCGATTCAGATACGCAGTATTTT.

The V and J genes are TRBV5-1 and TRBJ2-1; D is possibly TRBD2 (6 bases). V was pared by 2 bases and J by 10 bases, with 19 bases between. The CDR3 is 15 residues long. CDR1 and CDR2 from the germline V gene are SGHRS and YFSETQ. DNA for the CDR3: TGCGCCAGCAGCTTAGGGTTCAGCCGGGCGGGGGAGCAGTTCTTC. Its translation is CASSLGFSRAGEQFF.